This passage covers 14 T cell receptor beta chains from one sample sequenced in a study of control samples from healthy donors and cancer patients (dated by TCRdb to 2020 to 2022). The library was made by the immunoSEQ multiplex PCR assay. What TCRdb holds here is the immuneACCESS table cut down to in-frame rearrangements. Part of the clones is not present; checked against another copy, under half of the missing clones reflect an unresolved V gene, and the others are unexplained. This sample lists around 93,000 clones; roughly 92% were detected once. The top ten clones comprise around 3% of the sample. Sequencing was done on a sample of blood. The receptors were sampled from a human donor in good health. The donor label of this sample is uncertain.

The CDR3 DNA reads as TGTGCCAGCAGCTACACAGGGGTCACGTATGGCTACACCTTC. This codes for CASSYTGVTYGYTF. The chain combines TRBV5-5 with TRBJ1-2, with TRBD1 identical over 7 bases. The germline V gene has CDR1 SGHKS and CDR2 YYEKEE (reference sequence). Trimming cost V 3 bases and J 5 bases; bases outside gene matches: 7. This CDR3 region has 14 residues.

V gene TRBV6-2 or TRBV6-3 combines with J gene TRBJ1-2; D call uncertain. Germline loops: CDR1 MNHEY, CDR2 SVGEGT. CDR3 length: 11 residues. The V and J ends lost 5 bases and 8 bases respectively, with 9 bases between them. CDR3 nucleotides: TGTGCCAGCAGTGGCGTGCTCGGCTACACCTTC. Amino acid sequence: CASSGVLGYTF.

The J gene is TRBJ1-1, the V gene TRBV6-6; tentative D call: TRBD1 (5 bases). Trimming shortened V by 6 bases and J by 1 base, and 12 bases separated the two germline ends. The germline V gene has CDR1 MNHNY and CDR2 SVGAGI (reference sequence). The CDR3 covers 14 residues. CDR3 loop: CASSLETGNTEAFF. CDR3 coding DNA: TGTGCCAGCAGCCTCGAAACAGGGAACACTGAAGCTTTCTTT.

CDR3 DNA sequence: TGTGCCAGCAGCCAAGATCCAGGCGCAAATTCACCCCTCCACTTT. Amino acid sequence: CASSQDPGANSPLHF. This chain links TRBV3-1 (or the pseudogene TRBV3-2) with TRBJ1-6, with D unclear. Trimming removed 0 bases at V and 7 bases at J, with 10 bases between. Germline CDR1 reads LGHDT; CDR2 reads YNNKEL (reference sequence). The length of the CDR3 is 15 residues.

The chain combines TRBV20-1 with TRBJ2-7; 7 nucleotides align to TRBD1. This CDR3 is built from 11 residues. J gave up 4 bases and V 6 bases, and 3 bases lay outside the gene matches. Germline CDR1 reads DFQATT; CDR2 reads SNEGSKA (reference sequence). This CDR3 reads CSAEQGYEQYF. CDR3 in DNA: TGCAGTGCAGAACAGGGGTACGAGCAGTACTTC.

The V and J genes are TRBV27 and TRBJ2-3, with TRBD1 as a possible D gene (5 bases). The germline CDR1 and CDR2 sequences are MNHEY and SMNVEV (reference sequence). The CDR3 runs 16 residues. The V end lost 5 bases, the J end lost 4 bases, and 19 bases lay between the germline ends. The CDR3 is CASSPAGGASADTQYF. CDR3 coding DNA: TGTGCCAGCAGTCCGGCCGGTGGGGCGAGTGCAGATACGCAGTATTTT.

The chain is built from TRBV6-6 and TRBJ1-2, with D possibly TRBD1 on 5 matching bases. The V gene lost 2 bases and the J gene lost 4 bases, with 14 bases spanning the gap. This CDR3 has 15 residues. Germline lookup yields CDR1 MNHNY and CDR2 SVGAGI (reference sequence). CDR3 region: CASSYPDRGIYGYTF. The CDR3 bases are TGTGCCAGCAGTTACCCTGACAGAGGTATCTATGGCTACACCTTC.

The chain is built from TRBV15 and TRBJ2-5; TRBD2 is a possible D gene (5 bases). Per the germline V gene, CDR1 is LNHNV and CDR2 is YYDKDF (reference sequence). CDR3 length: 16 residues. With 0 bases removed from V and 0 bases from J, the gap between germline ends came to 11 bases. CDR3 nucleotides: TGTGCCACCAGCAGAGATGAGGGATTGTACCAAGAGACCCAGTACTTC. Protein product: CATSRDEGLYQETQYF.

V is TRBV5-1 and J is TRBJ1-2, with D maybe TRBD1 (5 bases). The CDR3 is 15 residues long. Trimming pared 0 bases from V and 6 bases from J, leaving 15 bases between. Germline V gives CDR1 SGHRS, CDR2 YFSETQ. As DNA, the CDR3 is TGCGCCAGCAGCTTGGGAGCAACAGGAGATAATGGCTACACCTTC. Translated, it gives CASSLGATGDNGYTF.

The rearrangement joins TRBV2 to TRBJ1-1; D may be TRBD1 (6 bases). The germline V and J ends were trimmed by 4 bases and 1 base, with 19 bases remaining between them. The CDR3 totals 17 residues. Germline lookup yields CDR1 SNHLY and CDR2 FYNNEI. CDR3 nucleotides: TGTGCCAGCAGTGTCCGGGCAGGGGATACTACGAACACTGAAGCTTTCTTT. Residues: CASSVRAGDTTNTEAFF.

This chain connects TRBV5-4 to TRBJ1-2; D is unclear. The CDR3 is 13 residues long. The V end lost 1 base, the J end lost 8 bases, and 12 bases lay between the germline ends. CDR1 and CDR2 (germline): SGHNT, YYREEE (reference sequence). The CDR3 DNA follows: TGTGCCAGCAGCTTGATGTCAGGCCGCGGCTACACCTTC. As protein: CASSLMSGRGYTF.

DNA for the CDR3: TGTGCCAGCATCACAGGGGGACAGGGAATAGAAAAACTGTTTTTT. It is translated as CASITGGQGIEKLFF. The V and J genes are TRBV28 and TRBJ1-4; 9 bases match TRBD1. Germline V gene data show CDR1 as MDHEN and CDR2 as SYDVKM. V lost 7 bases, J lost 8 bases, and 11 bases stayed unmatched. The CDR3 runs 15 residues. The variable domain in full, completed from reference TRBV28 and TRBJ1-4, reads DVKVTQSSRYLVKRTGEKVFLECVQDMDHENMFWYRQDPGLGLRLIYFSYDVKMKEKGDIPEGYSVSREKKERFSLILESASTNQTSMYLCASITGGQGIEKLFFGSGTQLSVL.

This sequence joins TRBV3-1 (or the pseudogene TRBV3-2) and TRBJ1-2; 7 bases map to TRBD1. CDR1 is LGHDT, CDR2 YNNKEL, per germline (reference sequence). The CDR3 loop spans 13 amino acids. Trimming at V came to 3 bases and at J to 8 bases, leaving 6 bases not matched to a gene. The CDR3 region has the DNA TGTGCCAGCAGCCAGACAGGGATTTCGGGCTACACCTTC. Protein sequence: CASSQTGISGYTF.

The V call is TRBV6-5, the J call TRBJ2-5; possibly TRBD1 for D (6 bases). CDR3 size: 13 residues. V lost 5 bases and J lost 7, with 14 bases in between. From germline, CDR1 is MNHEY and CDR2 SVGAGI. As DNA, the CDR3 is TGTGCCAGCAGTCCGGACCGAGGGGGGACCCAGTACTTC. This sequence encodes CASSPDRGGTQYF.